This entry concerns a single T cell receptor beta chain. Per germline, CDR1 SNHLY and CDR2 FYNNEI. Trimming took off 8 bases at V and 0 bases at J, with 11 bases between the two ends. The CDR3 has 14 residues. The sample comes from a study of blood T cell repertoires in COVID-19. Whole-study context: The study drew acute and convalescent COVID-19 samples from the United States, Italy and Spain. PBMCs, B-cell-depleted T cells, or T cells provided the cDNA or gDNA that made up the material.

In the authors' workflow: The authors estimated nucleated cell counts from reference gene primer amplification. Clones were read by immunoSEQ multiplex PCR, and TCRdb kept only the in-frame ones, dropping some. The DNA was the basis for D and trimming; V, J and clone size are from that table. The sample yields about 210,000 clones, just over 90% seen once. Sequences were obtained from peripheral blood. The chain couples TRBV2 to TRBJ1-5; D call uncertain. The receptor comes from a man aged 25-40 years with acute or convalescent COVID-19. CDR3 region: CASGPSYSNQPQHF. The CDR3 DNA reads TGTGCCAGCGGGCCGTCCTATAGCAATCAGCCCCAGCATTTT.